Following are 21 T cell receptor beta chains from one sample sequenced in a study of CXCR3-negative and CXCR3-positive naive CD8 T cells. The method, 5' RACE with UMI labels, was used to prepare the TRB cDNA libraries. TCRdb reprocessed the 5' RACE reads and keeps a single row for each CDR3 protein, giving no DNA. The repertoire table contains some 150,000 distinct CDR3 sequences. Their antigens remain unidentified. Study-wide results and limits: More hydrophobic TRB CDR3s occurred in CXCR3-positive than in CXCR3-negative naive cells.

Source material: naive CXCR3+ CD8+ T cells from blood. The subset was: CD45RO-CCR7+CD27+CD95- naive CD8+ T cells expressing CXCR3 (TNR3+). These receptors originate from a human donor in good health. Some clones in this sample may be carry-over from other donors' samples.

CDR3 sequence: CSVVPSSTGEQYF. This rearrangement joins TRBV29-1 to TRBJ2-7. Germline V gene lookup returns CDR1 SQVTM and CDR2 ANQGSEA. This CDR3 is 13 amino acids long.

This chain's CDR3 is CAISDGDEQYF. This chain connects TRBV10-3 to TRBJ2-7. CDR1 is ENHRY, CDR2 SYGVKD, per germline. The CDR3 spans 11 residues.

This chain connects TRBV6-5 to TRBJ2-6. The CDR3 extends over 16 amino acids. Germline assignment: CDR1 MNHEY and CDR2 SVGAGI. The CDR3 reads CASTTLKVTGANVLTF.

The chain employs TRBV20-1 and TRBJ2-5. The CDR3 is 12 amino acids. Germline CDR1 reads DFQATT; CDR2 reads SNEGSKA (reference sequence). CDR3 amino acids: CSARDTGETQYF.

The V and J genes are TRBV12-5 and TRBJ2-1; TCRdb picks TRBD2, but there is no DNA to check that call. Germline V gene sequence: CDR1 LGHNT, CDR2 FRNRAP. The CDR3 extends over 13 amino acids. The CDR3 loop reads CASAAGSGNEQFF.

This CDR3 is CASRDQDRQRPQHF. This chain joins TRBV19 and TRBJ1-5; checking the TCRdb D call of TRBD1 is not possible without DNA. Germline loops: CDR1 LNHDA, CDR2 SQIVND (reference sequence). The CDR3 loop spans 14 amino acids.

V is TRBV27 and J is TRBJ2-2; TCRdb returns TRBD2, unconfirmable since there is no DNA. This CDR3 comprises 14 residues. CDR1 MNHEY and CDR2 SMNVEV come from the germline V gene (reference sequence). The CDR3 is CASTSQTSSGELFF.

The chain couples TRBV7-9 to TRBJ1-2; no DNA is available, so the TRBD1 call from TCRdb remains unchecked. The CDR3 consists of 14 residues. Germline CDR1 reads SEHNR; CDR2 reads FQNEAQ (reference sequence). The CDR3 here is CASSLADRGHGYTF.

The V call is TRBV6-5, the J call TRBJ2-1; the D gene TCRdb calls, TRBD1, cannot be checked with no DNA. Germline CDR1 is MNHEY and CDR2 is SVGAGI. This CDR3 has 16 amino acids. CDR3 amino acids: CASSYLPGQNYNEQFF.

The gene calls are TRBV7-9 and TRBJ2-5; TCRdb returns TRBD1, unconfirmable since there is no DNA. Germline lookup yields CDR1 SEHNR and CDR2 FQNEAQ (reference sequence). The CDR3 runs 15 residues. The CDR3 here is CASSSWGGDQETQYF.

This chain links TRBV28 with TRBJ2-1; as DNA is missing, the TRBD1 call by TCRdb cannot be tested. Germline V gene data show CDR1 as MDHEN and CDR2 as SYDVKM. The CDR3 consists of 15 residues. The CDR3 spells CASSFPGISYNEQFF.

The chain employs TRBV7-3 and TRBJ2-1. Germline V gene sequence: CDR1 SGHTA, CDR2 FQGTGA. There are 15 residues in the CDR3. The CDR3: CASSLTNKAYNEQFF.

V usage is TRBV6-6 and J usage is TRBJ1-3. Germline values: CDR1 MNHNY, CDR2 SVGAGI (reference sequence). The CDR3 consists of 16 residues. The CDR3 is CASSHGLDASGNTIYF.

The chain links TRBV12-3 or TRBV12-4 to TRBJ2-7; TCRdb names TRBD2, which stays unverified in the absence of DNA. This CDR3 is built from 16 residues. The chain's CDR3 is CASSSSGRDSPYEQYF.

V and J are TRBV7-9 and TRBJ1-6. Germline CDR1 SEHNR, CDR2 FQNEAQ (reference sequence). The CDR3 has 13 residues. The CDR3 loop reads CASSLENLSPLHF.

The CDR3 is CASSEDWNPTYYGYTF. This chain connects TRBV6-1 to TRBJ1-2. CDR3 size: 16 residues. CDR1 and CDR2 from the germline V gene are MNHNS and SASEGT.

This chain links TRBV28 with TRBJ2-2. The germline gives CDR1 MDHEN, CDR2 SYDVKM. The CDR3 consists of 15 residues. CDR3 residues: CASSFYQTNTGELVF.

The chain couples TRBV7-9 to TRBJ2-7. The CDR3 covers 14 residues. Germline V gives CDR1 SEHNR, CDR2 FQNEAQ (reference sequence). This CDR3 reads CASSKVGSGYEQYF.

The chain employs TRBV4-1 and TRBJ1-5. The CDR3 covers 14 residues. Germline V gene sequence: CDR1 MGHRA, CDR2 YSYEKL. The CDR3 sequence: CASSQAIDNQPQHF.

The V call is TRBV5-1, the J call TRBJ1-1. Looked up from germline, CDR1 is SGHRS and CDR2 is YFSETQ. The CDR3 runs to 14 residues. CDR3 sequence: CASSLAGWNTEAFF.

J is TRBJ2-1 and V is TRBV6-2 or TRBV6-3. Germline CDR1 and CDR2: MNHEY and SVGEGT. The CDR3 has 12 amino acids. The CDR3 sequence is CASGRAYNEQFF.